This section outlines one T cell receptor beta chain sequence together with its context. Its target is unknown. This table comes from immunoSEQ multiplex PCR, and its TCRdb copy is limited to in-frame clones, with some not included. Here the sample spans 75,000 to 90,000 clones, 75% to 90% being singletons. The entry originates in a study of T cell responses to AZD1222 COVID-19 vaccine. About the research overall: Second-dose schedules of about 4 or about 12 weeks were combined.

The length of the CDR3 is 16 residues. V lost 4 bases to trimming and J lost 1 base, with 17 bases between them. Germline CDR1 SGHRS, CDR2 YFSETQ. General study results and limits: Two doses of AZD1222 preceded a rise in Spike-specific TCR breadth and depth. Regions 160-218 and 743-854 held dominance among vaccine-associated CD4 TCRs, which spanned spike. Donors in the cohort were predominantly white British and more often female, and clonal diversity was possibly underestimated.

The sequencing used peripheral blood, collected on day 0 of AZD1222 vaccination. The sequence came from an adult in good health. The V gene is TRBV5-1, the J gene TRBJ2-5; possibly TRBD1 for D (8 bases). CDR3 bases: TGCGCCAGCAGCCGACGGACAGGGAGGGGCCAAGAGACCCAGTACTTC. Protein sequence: CASSRRTGRGQETQYF.